This is a list of T cell receptor beta chains from one sample in a study of neurological immune-mediated disorders. MiXCR was run by TCRdb on the 5' RACE reads, yielding one entry per CDR3 protein. The sample carries about 78,000 distinct CDR3 sequences, approximately 5% recorded once. What was sequenced was PBMCs. These receptors originate from a woman in her thirties with multiple sclerosis. CDR3s include the opening cysteine and the closing phenylalanine or tryptophan. Each record gives: clone size, V gene, J gene, D gene, CDR3 protein, CDR3 DNA. The D gene is left open where the match is weak. The size of a clone is reported for some rows only, either as once, few or many, or as a class for expanded clones.

>few|TRBV28|TRBJ2-7|-
CASTLGLNREPYEQYF
TGTGCCAGCACCCTGGGCTTAAACAGGGAACCCTACGAGCAGTACTTC
>many|TRBV11-2|TRBJ2-5|-
CASSLDRGGTQYF
TGTGCCAGCAGCTTAGACCGAGGGGGGACCCAGTACTTC
>many|TRBV12-3/TRBV12-4|TRBJ2-3|-
CASSSGGFSTDTQYF
TGTGCCAGCAGTTCAGGGGGGTTTAGCACAGATACGCAGTATTTT
>many|TRBV20-1|TRBJ2-4|-
CSAREQGSKIDIQYF
TGCAGTGCTAGGGAACAGGGTTCTAAGATAGACATTCAGTACTTC
>many|TRBV12-3/TRBV12-4|TRBJ2-3|TRBD2
CASSLASGGGASADTQYF
TGTGCCAGCAGTTTAGCTTCGGGCGGGGGGGCTTCGGCAGATACGCAGTATTTT
>many|TRBV27|TRBJ2-7|TRBD1
CASRQGAIGEQYF
TGTGCCAGCAGACAGGGGGCTATTGGCGAGCAGTACTTC
>few|TRBV5-1|TRBJ1-6|-
CASSLDRVPLHF
TGCGCCAGCAGCTTGGACAGGGTCCCCCTCCACTTT
>-|TRBV5-1|TRBJ1-6|-
CASSYDGANSPLHF
TGCGCCAGCAGCTACGACGGCGCCAATTCACCCCTCCACTTT
>many|TRBV3-1|TRBJ2-3|TRBD2
CASSQDSGRSQYF
TGTGCCAGCAGCCAAGATAGCGGGAGGTCCCAGTATTTT
>-|TRBV5-1|TRBJ2-5|-
CASNVGGSGETQYF
TGCGCCAGTAATGTCGGGGGATCAGGAGAGACCCAGTACTTC
>few|TRBV14|TRBJ1-6|TRBD1
CASSQENRGTLNF
TGTGCCAGCAGCCAAGAGAACAGGGGAACCCTCAACTTT
>many|TRBV3-1|TRBJ2-7|-
CASSQVRSYEQYF
TGTGCCAGCAGCCAAGTCCGCAGCTACGAGCAGTACTTC
>many|TRBV3-1|TRBJ2-3|TRBD2
CASSQSGARTDTQYF
TGTGCCAGCAGCCAAAGCGGGGCCCGCACAGATACGCAGTATTTT
>many|TRBV10-3|TRBJ2-6|-
CAIPDSSSGANVLTF
TGTGCCATCCCTGACTCGTCCTCTGGGGCCAACGTCCTGACTTTC
>-|TRBV5-1|TRBJ2-5|-
CASRTGHQETQYF
TGCGCCAGCAGGACGGGACACCAAGAGACCCAGTACTTC
>many|TRBV15|TRBJ1-6|-
CATSRDGLQGLLNSPLHF
TGTGCCACCAGCAGAGACGGACTACAGGGTCTTCTTAATTCACCCCTCCACTTT
>many|TRBV12-3/TRBV12-4|TRBJ2-1|TRBD1
CASSFRDRAYNEQFF
TGTGCCAGCAGTTTCAGGGACAGGGCTTACAATGAGCAGTTCTTC
>many|TRBV20-1|TRBJ2-1|TRBD2
CSARGTSGSYEQFF
TGCAGTGCTAGAGGGACTAGCGGGAGCTATGAGCAGTTCTTC
>many|TRBV7-8|TRBJ2-7|TRBD2
CASSLGTSGRSYEQYF
TGTGCCAGCAGCTTAGGGACTAGCGGGAGGAGCTACGAGCAGTACTTC
>many|TRBV5-1|TRBJ2-1|-
CASTPGGRGVNEQFF
TGCGCCAGCACCCCAGGGGGGCGAGGGGTCAATGAGCAGTTCTTC
>many|TRBV29-1|TRBJ1-2|-
CSVDSDSDSLYGYTF
TGCAGCGTTGACTCTGACTCGGACAGCCTGTATGGCTACACCTTC
>many|TRBV6-4|TRBJ1-6|TRBD1
CASSDRDNSPLHF
TGTGCCAGCAGCGACAGGGATAATTCACCCCTCCACTTT
>many|TRBV20-1|TRBJ2-2|TRBD1
CSAPADRGLEGELFF
TGCAGTGCTCCCGCGGACAGGGGGCTGGAGGGGGAGCTGTTTTTT
>many|TRBV7-6|TRBJ2-7|TRBD1
CASSSGTGQYEQYF
TGTGCCAGCAGCTCCGGGACAGGGCAGTACGAGCAGTACTTC
>once|TRBV29-1|TRBJ2-3|TRBD1
CSVAPTGGTDTQYF
TGCAGCGTTGCCCCGACAGGGGGTACAGATACGCAGTATTTT
>many|TRBV10-2|TRBJ2-2|-
CAVQQGNTGELFF
TGCGCCGTCCAGCAGGGTAACACCGGGGAGCTGTTTTTT
>many|TRBV9|TRBJ1-1|-
CASSVIGNTEAFF
TGTGCCAGCAGCGTAATAGGCAACACTGAAGCTTTCTTT
>many|TRBV6-2/TRBV6-3|TRBJ1-3|-
CASNEGANGNTIYF
TGTGCCAGCAATGAGGGCGCTAATGGAAACACCATATATTTT
>few|TRBV5-1|TRBJ2-5|-
CASSLWVGQETQYF
TGCGCCAGCAGCTTGTGGGTGGGCCAAGAGACCCAGTACTTC
>many|TRBV5-1|TRBJ2-2|TRBD1
CASSSTRGTGTGELFF
TGCGCCAGCAGCTCGACTCGGGGGACAGGGACCGGGGAGCTGTTTTTT
>-|TRBV5-1|TRBJ2-5|TRBD1
CASSTTPGTGRETQYF
TGCGCCAGCAGCACAACACCCGGGACAGGGCGCGAGACCCAGTACTTC
>-|TRBV5-1|TRBJ1-1|-
CASSLGGEVAEAFF
TGCGCCAGCAGCTTGGGCGGGGAAGTCGCTGAAGCTTTCTTT
>-|TRBV3-1|TRBJ2-6|TRBD2
CASQRGSGANVLTF
TGTGCCAGCCAGCGGGGGAGTGGGGCCAACGTCCTGACTTTC
>few|TRBV12-3/TRBV12-4|TRBJ2-2|-
CASSLASRNTGELFF
TGTGCCAGCAGTTTAGCTTCACGGAACACCGGGGAGCTGTTTTTT
>many|TRBV5-1|TRBJ1-3|-
CASSRSSGADTIYF
TGCGCCAGCAGCCGTAGCTCCGGGGCGGACACCATATATTTT
>-|TRBV29-1|TRBJ2-3|TRBD2
CSVAGTSSDTQYF
TGCAGCGTTGCCGGGACTAGTTCAGATACGCAGTATTTT
>-|TRBV20-1|TRBJ2-1|-
CSATYGGVRYNEQFF
TGCAGTGCTACTTATGGCGGGGTTCGGTACAATGAGCAGTTCTTC
>few|TRBV5-1|TRBJ1-1|-
CASSLVATIGDGLNTEAFF
TGCGCCAGCAGCTTGGTTGCTACGATAGGGGACGGCTTGAACACTGAAGCTTTCTTT
>many|TRBV6-5|TRBJ2-2|-
CASRQGFLTGELFF
TGTGCCAGCCGTCAGGGGTTCCTCACCGGGGAGCTGTTTTTT
>few|TRBV27|TRBJ1-1|-
CASSLRGARTEAFF
TGTGCCAGCAGTTTACGGGGGGCGCGGACTGAAGCTTTCTTT
>many|TRBV20-1|TRBJ2-3|-
CSASGRWSDTQYF
TGCAGTGCTAGCGGGAGATGGTCAGATACGCAGTATTTT
>many|TRBV2|TRBJ2-7|TRBD1
CASSVDRGYYEQYF
TGTGCCAGCAGTGTAGACAGGGGATACTACGAGCAGTACTTC
>few|TRBV27|TRBJ1-6|TRBD1
CASRQTGLSYNSPLHF
TGTGCCAGCAGACAGACAGGGCTCTCCTATAATTCACCCCTCCACTTT
>few|TRBV14|TRBJ2-2|-
CASSQKYLGGPANTGELFF
TGTGCCAGCAGCCAAAAGTATCTGGGGGGACCAGCGAACACCGGGGAGCTGTTTTTT
>-|TRBV3-1|TRBJ2-1|-
CASSLNRDYNEQFF
TGTGCCAGCAGCCTAAACAGGGACTACAATGAGCAGTTCTTC
>few|TRBV20-1|TRBJ2-7|TRBD2
CSAETSGRPYEQYF
TGCAGTGCTGAGACTAGCGGGAGGCCCTACGAGCAGTACTTC
>many|TRBV6-1|TRBJ1-1|TRBD1
CASRVDRGLTEAFF
TGTGCCAGCAGAGTTGACAGGGGGCTCACTGAAGCTTTCTTT
>many|TRBV11-2|TRBJ2-1|-
CASSSTGNEQFF
TGTGCCAGCAGCTCGACGGGAAATGAGCAGTTCTTC
>many|TRBV5-1|TRBJ2-1|TRBD1
CASSPGQGGKQFF
TGCGCCAGCAGCCCCGGACAGGGTGGTAAGCAGTTCTTC
>many|TRBV18|TRBJ2-2|-
CASSPSLATGELFF
TGTGCCAGCTCACCGTCACTAGCCACCGGGGAGCTGTTTTTT
>many|TRBV6-5|TRBJ2-3|-
CASSYFSGLSTDTQYF
TGTGCCAGCAGTTACTTCTCCGGACTAAGCACAGATACGCAGTATTTT
>-|TRBV20-1|TRBJ1-2|-
CSARAPGLYGYTF
TGCAGTGCTAGAGCTCCGGGACTCTATGGCTACACCTTC
>many|TRBV20-1|TRBJ2-4|-
CSATRTVGNIQYF
TGCAGTGCCACGAGGACAGTTGGGAACATTCAGTACTTC
>-|TRBV2|TRBJ2-5|TRBD1
CASIVDRGVAETQYF
TGTGCCAGCATCGTCGACAGGGGCGTGGCAGAGACCCAGTACTTC
>many|TRBV5-5|TRBJ1-1|TRBD1
CASSLGPGQGGTEAFF
TGTGCCAGCAGCTTGGGCCCGGGACAGGGGGGAACTGAAGCTTTCTTT
>few|TRBV9|TRBJ2-1|-
CASSGYPLSGEQFF
TGTGCCAGCAGCGGATACCCCCTGAGTGGTGAGCAGTTCTTC